This is a list of T cell receptor beta chains from one sample in a study of T cell changes during pregnancy in multiple sclerosis. Sequencing used immunoSEQ multiplex PCR; TCRdb keeps in-frame clones, though not all of them. Among around 62,000 clones listed, 80% to 90% were seen once. This sample comprised peripheral blood, obtained in the first trimester of pregnancy. The receptors were gathered from a female donor with multiple sclerosis, enrolled in a pregnancy study. CDR3s include the opening cysteine and the closing phenylalanine or tryptophan. D genes are given only for firm matches. Expanded clones get a size class; other rows say once, few or many, or leave the size out.

clone_size: NA
v_call: TRBV2
j_call: TRBJ1-1
d_call: NA
cdr3_nt: TGTGCCAGCAGTGAAGCGTTATATCAGGGTCACACTGAAGCTTTCTTT
cdr3_aa: CASSEALYQGHTEAFF

clone_size: NA
v_call: TRBV10-1
j_call: TRBJ1-1
d_call: NA
cdr3_nt: TGCGCCAGCGGCGCCAGGGCGGCTTTCTTT
cdr3_aa: CASGARAAFF

clone_size: NA
v_call: TRBV6-1
j_call: TRBJ1-3
d_call: NA
cdr3_nt: TGTGCCAGCAGTGAATGGGGACTAAGGAGCTCTGGAAACACCATATATTTT
cdr3_aa: CASSEWGLRSSGNTIYF

clone_size: NA
v_call: TRBV6-5
j_call: TRBJ2-5
d_call: NA
cdr3_nt: TGTGCCAGCAGTTACGAGGGAAGAGAGACCCAGTACTTC
cdr3_aa: CASSYEGRETQYF

clone_size: NA
v_call: TRBV4-3
j_call: TRBJ2-3
d_call: NA
cdr3_nt: TGCGCCAGCAGCCAAGAAAGAACAGGGATAATTGTCACAGATACGCAGTATTTT
cdr3_aa: CASSQERTGIIVTDTQYF

clone_size: NA
v_call: TRBV19
j_call: TRBJ1-5
d_call: TRBD1
cdr3_nt: TGTGCCAGTAGTAGCCTAACGGGACAGCTCAATCAGCCCCAGCATTTT
cdr3_aa: CASSSLTGQLNQPQHF

clone_size: NA
v_call: TRBV12-5
j_call: TRBJ1-5
d_call: NA
cdr3_nt: TGTGCTAGTGGTTTGAATGAATATGCGGGTCAGCCCCAGCATTTT
cdr3_aa: CASGLNEYAGQPQHF

clone_size: NA
v_call: TRBV30
j_call: TRBJ2-3
d_call: NA
cdr3_nt: TGTGCCTTCTCTTTTTCGACAGATACGCAGTATTTT
cdr3_aa: CAFSFSTDTQYF

clone_size: NA
v_call: TRBV7-2
j_call: TRBJ1-6
d_call: NA
cdr3_nt: TGTGCCAGCACCACACAGGGATTCAAGGCACCCCTCCACTTT
cdr3_aa: CASTTQGFKAPLHF

clone_size: NA
v_call: TRBV2
j_call: TRBJ2-1
d_call: TRBD2
cdr3_nt: TGTGCCAGCAGTTTACTAGCGGGAGTGGGCAATGAGCAGTTCTTC
cdr3_aa: CASSLLAGVGNEQFF

clone_size: NA
v_call: TRBV20-1
j_call: TRBJ1-2
d_call: NA
cdr3_nt: TGCAGTGCAACTGTTAACTATGGCTACACCTTC
cdr3_aa: CSATVNYGYTF

clone_size: NA
v_call: TRBV14
j_call: TRBJ2-7
d_call: TRBD1
cdr3_nt: TGTGCCAGCAGCCTTAGGGACAGTCTCTACGAGCAGTACTTC
cdr3_aa: CASSLRDSLYEQYF

clone_size: NA
v_call: TRBV9
j_call: TRBJ2-1
d_call: NA
cdr3_nt: TGTGCCAGCAGCGTAGATGTACTTGAATCTGATGAGCAGTTCTTC
cdr3_aa: CASSVDVLESDEQFF

clone_size: NA
v_call: TRBV5-4
j_call: TRBJ1-2
d_call: TRBD1
cdr3_nt: TGTGCCAGCGGACCACAGGGGGCTCCCACCTATGGCTACACCTTC
cdr3_aa: CASGPQGAPTYGYTF

clone_size: NA
v_call: TRBV5-1
j_call: TRBJ2-3
d_call: TRBD1
cdr3_nt: TGCGCCAGCAGCTTGGAAGGGACAGGGTATGCAGATACGCAGTATTTT
cdr3_aa: CASSLEGTGYADTQYF

clone_size: NA
v_call: TRBV19
j_call: TRBJ2-7
d_call: TRBD2
cdr3_nt: TGTGCCAGTAGCCCCGGGGGGGGGAACTCCTACGAGCAGTACTTC
cdr3_aa: CASSPGGGNSYEQYF

clone_size: NA
v_call: TRBV2
j_call: TRBJ2-1
d_call: TRBD1
cdr3_nt: TGTGCCAGCAGCGATACAGGGGGGGAGCAGTTCTTC
cdr3_aa: CASSDTGGEQFF

clone_size: NA
v_call: TRBV5-6
j_call: TRBJ2-5
d_call: TRBD1
cdr3_nt: TGTGCCAGCAGCTTGGCCCAGGGGGCAGGAGAGACCCAGTACTTC
cdr3_aa: CASSLAQGAGETQYF

clone_size: NA
v_call: TRBV27
j_call: TRBJ1-4
d_call: NA
cdr3_nt: TGTGCCAGCAGTACGGACAGCTATAATGAAAAACTGTTTTTT
cdr3_aa: CASSTDSYNEKLFF

clone_size: once
v_call: TRBV7-9
j_call: TRBJ1-4
d_call: NA
cdr3_nt: TGTGCCAGCAGCTTAGATATACGGGGTAATGAAAAACTGTTTTTT
cdr3_aa: CASSLDIRGNEKLFF

clone_size: few
v_call: TRBV30
j_call: TRBJ1-5
d_call: TRBD1
cdr3_nt: TGTGCCTGGACTAGGGGGCTGGATCAGCCCCAGCATTTT
cdr3_aa: CAWTRGLDQPQHF

clone_size: NA
v_call: TRBV18
j_call: TRBJ1-2
d_call: TRBD1
cdr3_nt: TGTGCCAGCTCCCTAACCGGGACAGGCTATGGCTACACCTTC
cdr3_aa: CASSLTGTGYGYTF

clone_size: few
v_call: TRBV6-1
j_call: TRBJ1-1
d_call: NA
cdr3_nt: TGTGCCAGCAGTGGACCGGGATCGAACACTGAAGCTTTCTTT
cdr3_aa: CASSGPGSNTEAFF

clone_size: NA
v_call: TRBV19
j_call: TRBJ2-2
d_call: TRBD2
cdr3_nt: TGTGCCACCTGGAGGGCGGGGGGGAACACCGGGGAGCTGTTTTTT
cdr3_aa: CATWRAGGNTGELFF

clone_size: NA
v_call: TRBV19
j_call: TRBJ1-2
d_call: TRBD1
cdr3_nt: TGTGCCAGTAGTATTGATAGGGGGCTGGCAGACGGCTACACCTTC
cdr3_aa: CASSIDRGLADGYTF

clone_size: NA
v_call: TRBV27
j_call: TRBJ2-1
d_call: TRBD2
cdr3_nt: TGTGCCAGCAGTCGAGGACTAGCGGGGGGTTACAATGAGCAGTTCTTC
cdr3_aa: CASSRGLAGGYNEQFF

clone_size: NA
v_call: TRBV27
j_call: TRBJ1-5
d_call: TRBD1
cdr3_nt: TGTGCCAGCAGTCCCGACAGGGCGGGTCAGCCCCAGCATTTT
cdr3_aa: CASSPDRAGQPQHF

clone_size: NA
v_call: TRBV30
j_call: TRBJ2-3
d_call: TRBD1
cdr3_nt: TGTGCCTGGAGTGTAGGGACAGGTCGCCATACGCAGTATTTT
cdr3_aa: CAWSVGTGRHTQYF

clone_size: NA
v_call: TRBV9
j_call: TRBJ2-1
d_call: TRBD2
cdr3_nt: TGTGCCAGCAGCCAAGCTAGCGGTTCCTACAATGAGCAGTTCTTC
cdr3_aa: CASSQASGSYNEQFF

clone_size: NA
v_call: TRBV6-4
j_call: TRBJ2-2
d_call: NA
cdr3_nt: TGTGCCAGCAGCGTACAGGGCACCGGGGAGCTGTTTTTT
cdr3_aa: CASSVQGTGELFF

clone_size: NA
v_call: TRBV5-6
j_call: TRBJ2-2
d_call: TRBD2
cdr3_nt: TGTGCCAGCAGCTTGTTTAGCGGGGCGTGGACCGGGGAGCTGTTTTTT
cdr3_aa: CASSLFSGAWTGELFF

clone_size: NA
v_call: TRBV5-1
j_call: TRBJ2-2
d_call: NA
cdr3_nt: TGCGCCAGCAGCCATGGACAGACCACCGGGGAGCTGTTTTTT
cdr3_aa: CASSHGQTTGELFF

clone_size: once
v_call: TRBV7-3
j_call: TRBJ2-2
d_call: NA
cdr3_nt: TGTGCCAGCAGCCCCCGGGGGAGTGCGAACACCGGGGAGCTGTTTTTT
cdr3_aa: CASSPRGSANTGELFF

clone_size: NA
v_call: TRBV27
j_call: TRBJ2-1
d_call: NA
cdr3_nt: TGTGCCAGCAGTCTATCTAGGAACTACTACAATGAGCAGTTCTTC
cdr3_aa: CASSLSRNYYNEQFF

clone_size: NA
v_call: TRBV30
j_call: TRBJ2-7
d_call: NA
cdr3_nt: TGTGCCTGGAACATCAGGCACGAGCAGTACTTC
cdr3_aa: CAWNIRHEQYF

clone_size: NA
v_call: TRBV4-1
j_call: TRBJ1-1
d_call: NA
cdr3_nt: TGCGCCAGCAGCCAAGAGGGCAGGGGATTATTGTCTAACACTGAAGCTTTCTTT
cdr3_aa: CASSQEGRGLLSNTEAFF

clone_size: NA
v_call: TRBV30
j_call: TRBJ1-4
d_call: NA
cdr3_nt: TGTGCCTGGAGTGTTGACAGGACTAAACTGTTTTTT
cdr3_aa: CAWSVDRTKLFF

clone_size: NA
v_call: TRBV5-1
j_call: TRBJ2-5
d_call: TRBD2
cdr3_nt: TGCGCCAGCAGCTTGGGGACTAGCTGGGAGACCCAGTACTTC
cdr3_aa: CASSLGTSWETQYF

clone_size: once
v_call: TRBV5-8
j_call: TRBJ2-3
d_call: NA
cdr3_nt: TGTGCCAGCAGCCTTGGCTCCGGGACAACAGATACGCAGTATTTT
cdr3_aa: CASSLGSGTTDTQYF

clone_size: NA
v_call: TRBV28
j_call: TRBJ1-1
d_call: NA
cdr3_nt: TGTGCCAGCAGTTTTTTCTCGAACACTGAAGCTTTCTTT
cdr3_aa: CASSFFSNTEAFF

clone_size: once
v_call: TRBV5-1
j_call: TRBJ1-3
d_call: TRBD1
cdr3_nt: TGCGCCAGCAGCGAGACAGGGTTCTCTGGAAACACCATATATTTT
cdr3_aa: CASSETGFSGNTIYF

clone_size: NA
v_call: TRBV30
j_call: TRBJ2-7
d_call: NA
cdr3_nt: TGTGCCTGGAGTGAGGATGGCGGGGTGATCTACGAGCAGTACTTC
cdr3_aa: CAWSEDGGVIYEQYF

clone_size: once
v_call: TRBV6-6
j_call: TRBJ2-3
d_call: NA
cdr3_nt: TGTGCCAGCAGAGCCCCAACTAGCACAGATACGCAGTATTTT
cdr3_aa: CASRAPTSTDTQYF

clone_size: NA
v_call: TRBV5-6
j_call: TRBJ2-7
d_call: NA
cdr3_nt: TGTGCCAGCAGTCAACAAGTTGGCCCTTGGGAGCAGTACTTC
cdr3_aa: CASSQQVGPWEQYF

clone_size: NA
v_call: TRBV30
j_call: TRBJ2-7
d_call: TRBD1
cdr3_nt: TGTGCCTGGAGCCGTCAAGGGGGCATCTACGAGCAGTACTTC
cdr3_aa: CAWSRQGGIYEQYF

clone_size: NA
v_call: TRBV6-6
j_call: TRBJ1-1
d_call: NA
cdr3_nt: TGTGCCAGCAGCCCCGGGAGGGAAGCTTTCTTT
cdr3_aa: CASSPGREAFF

clone_size: NA
v_call: TRBV19
j_call: TRBJ2-2
d_call: TRBD1
cdr3_nt: TGTGCCAGTAGTCCGGACAGGGTCCTCTCCGGGGAGCTGTTTTTT
cdr3_aa: CASSPDRVLSGELFF

clone_size: NA
v_call: TRBV11-2
j_call: TRBJ1-2
d_call: TRBD1
cdr3_nt: TGTGCCAGCAGAACAGGGGCTAACTATGGCTACACCTTC
cdr3_aa: CASRTGANYGYTF

clone_size: once
v_call: TRBV13
j_call: TRBJ1-5
d_call: TRBD1
cdr3_nt: TGTGCCAGCAGCTTGGGGCCGTTTGGGGCTGTTATACAGGGGGCAGGGGTAGGCAATCAGCCCCAGCATTTT
cdr3_aa: CASSLGPFGAVIQGAGVGNQPQHF

clone_size: NA
v_call: TRBV5-1
j_call: TRBJ1-4
d_call: NA
cdr3_nt: TGCGCCAGCAGCTTCAGCCCGGGACAAACGGTTGAAAAACTGTTTTTT
cdr3_aa: CASSFSPGQTVEKLFF

clone_size: few
v_call: TRBV5-4
j_call: TRBJ1-2
d_call: TRBD1
cdr3_nt: TGTGCCAGCCACGCCGGGACAGCAACTAAATTCAACTATGGCTACACCTTC
cdr3_aa: CASHAGTATKFNYGYTF

clone_size: NA
v_call: TRBV9
j_call: TRBJ2-1
d_call: TRBD2
cdr3_nt: TGTGCCAGCAGCGTAAACCCCAGCGGGAGGCTAAAGAGTGGCTCCTACAATGAGCAGTTCTTC
cdr3_aa: CASSVNPSGRLKSGSYNEQFF

clone_size: NA
v_call: TRBV10-2
j_call: TRBJ1-1
d_call: NA
cdr3_nt: TGCGCCAGCACCGCACAGGGGAACACTGAAGCTTTCTTT
cdr3_aa: CASTAQGNTEAFF